The entry that follows covers one TCR beta chain sequence. Its target is not known. The V end lost 2 bases, the J end lost 7 bases, and 8 bases lay between the germline ends. This CDR3 region has 12 residues. The V gene's germline CDR1 is MNHEY and CDR2 SVGAGI. With 60 Vbeta and 13 Jbeta primers, the PCR was carried out. Per the original methods: Later reanalysis found 70 million to 95 million unique TCR beta chains, roughly 10 million of them shared. TCRdb keeps only in-frame clones here, not all; method: immunoSEQ multiplex PCR. The V and J calls and the clone size are those of that table, but D and trimming were determined from the DNA. The sample carries roughly 150,000 clones, approximately 80% recorded once. This sample is drawn from a study of cytomegalovirus exposure and HLA in healthy donors. Study-level information: The roughly 100 million unique TCR beta sequences, from roughly 170 million T cells, were found by an earlier analysis. Within an early data release were 80 million to 90 million unique TCRs drawn from HLA-typed donors.

Study-wide results and limits: TCR beta chains numbering some 160 were designated cytomegalovirus-associated.

This TCR came from a woman between 18 and 30 years old in good health and CMV-seronegative. The sequenced sample consisted of PBMCs. The V and J genes are TRBV6-5 and TRBJ1-1, with a possible D match to TRBD1 (6 bases). The CDR3 DNA sequence: TGTGCCAGCAGTTACAACAGGGTTGAAGCTTTCTTT. It encodes CASSYNRVEAFF.